This T cell receptor beta chain was captured by sequencing in a study of tumor-infiltrating lymphocytes in primary liver carcinoma. Study details: Recorded tumor stage was T1-T3 N0M0, with diameters of roughly 4.2 to 10 cm.

Synthesis of TCR beta cDNA was carried out from around 500 ng total RNA with a constant-region primer. Sequencing libraries for TCR beta derived from three nested multiplex PCR rounds that used slightly modified ARM-PCR. A C-beta reverse primer and TRBV1-TRBV30 forward primers served in each of the first two PCR rounds, at approximately 10 cycles apiece. Each CDR3 protein is one row after TCRdb ran MiXCR on the multiplex PCR reads. The repertoire includes approximately 73,000 distinct CDR3 sequences, 60% to 80% of them detected once, and roughly 13% sits in the top ten. Overall study findings and caveats: Representation across all five tumor regions was limited to only about 8-25% of top clones. Pairs comparing tumor with adjacent tissue or blood overlapped less than pairs drawn from tumor regions.

This clonotype was seen repeatedly, ten times or more. The antigen is undetermined. Co-extracting RNA and DNA was done with about 20-34 mg of unsorted bulk tissue as input. Per tumor, sampling covered five separate regions. The CDR3 totals 14 residues. With 4 bases removed from V and 1 base from J, the gap between germline ends came to 10 bases. CDR1 and CDR2 (germline): SEHNR, FQNEAQ (reference sequence). What was sequenced was liver tumor tissue from sampling region 4. As for subset: tumor region T4, right-lateral pole. The chain employs TRBV7-9 and TRBJ1-1; no clear D. The clonotype was recovered from a woman aged 55-69 years with primary liver carcinoma and hepatitis B virus infection. The CDR3: CASSSPNRNTEAFF. The CDR3 nucleotides read TGTGCCAGCAGCTCTCCGAACCGGAACACTGAAGCTTTCTTT.